These 5 T cell receptor beta chains share one sample of origin, sequenced in a study of cytomegalovirus exposure and HLA in healthy donors. Researchers ran the PCR with 60 Vbeta and 13 Jbeta primers. Repertoires were generated with immunoSEQ multiplex PCR, while TCRdb's copy carries only in-frame clones and drops some. Here the sample table reports approximately 200,000 clones. Sample: PBMCs. These receptors were obtained from a boy aged 10-17 years in good health and CMV-seronegative.

The chain combines TRBV30 with TRBJ2-2; 12 bases agree with TRBD1. The CDR3 is made up of 15 amino acids. Germline CDR1 and CDR2: GTSNPN and SVGIG (reference sequence). The V and J ends lost 3 bases and 4 bases, in that order; junction bases with no gene match: 3. The CDR3 bases are TGTGCCTGGAGGGCGGGACAGGGGGCCACCGGGGAGCTGTTTTTT. Translation: CAWRAGQGATGELFF.

The rearrangement joins TRBV6-1 to TRBJ1-4; D uncertain. The CDR3 has 15 amino acids. Germline CDR1 MNHNS, CDR2 SASEGT. Trimming shortened V by 2 bases and J by 7 bases, and 14 bases separated the two germline ends. The CDR3 DNA reads TGTGCCAGCAGTGAATTTGCGGGTCTAAGTGAAAAACTGTTTTTT. Translation: CASSEFAGLSEKLFF.

The chain has TRBV9 and TRBJ1-1, with a weak D call TRBD1 (6 bases). V shed 3 bases and J shed 4 bases, with 13 bases lying between them. This CDR3 contains 14 residues. Germline lookup yields CDR1 SGDLS and CDR2 YYNGEE. CDR3 sequence: CASSATGTVTEAFF. CDR3 in DNA: TGTGCCAGCAGCGCTACAGGGACCGTCACTGAAGCTTTCTTT.

The chain joins TRBV18 to TRBJ2-1, with TRBD1 matching over 8 bases. CDR1 and CDR2 from the germline V gene are KGHSH and LQKENI. The CDR3 extends over 16 amino acids. The junction had 6 bases not matched to a gene; V was cut back by 3 bases and J by 2 bases. CDR3 nucleotides: TGTGCCAGCTCACCGTTTGGACAGGGCACCTACAATGAGCAGTTCTTC. This encodes CASSPFGQGTYNEQFF.

This chain uses TRBV7-3 with TRBJ2-2, with 7 bases aligning to TRBD2. Germline CDR1 and CDR2: SGHTA and FQGTGA. The ends lost 5 bases at V and 2 bases at J; junction bases unmatched: 11. This CDR3 comprises 17 residues. CDR3 loop: CASSLLSGAPNTGELFF. The CDR3, as DNA: TGTGCCAGCAGCCTTCTGAGCGGGGCCCCAAACACCGGGGAGCTGTTTTTT.